Reported below is one T cell receptor beta chain. These data come from a study of T cells in Graves' hyperthyroidism and ophthalmopathy. Among the patients, aged 18 to 65, hyperthyroidism was newly diagnosed and had lasted under 2 months. Amplified regions were TCR beta CDR3 sequences from RNA transcripts. The TCR CDR3 was amplified in a first-round RT-PCR using the HTBI primer set. MiXCR, applied by TCRdb to the multiplex PCR reads, yields one record per CDR3 protein. Of approximately 380,000 distinct CDR3 sequences in the sample, about a fifth were seen once. Trimming cost V 2 bases and J 0 bases, with 12 bases left between them. This CDR3 has 16 amino acids. Germline V gives CDR1 SGHNT, CDR2 YYREEE (reference sequence).

V is TRBV5-4 and J is TRBJ1-3; TRBD1 might be the D (5 bases). Sequenced material: blood. The receptor was derived from a woman younger than 35 with Graves' hyperthyroidism. The CDR3 is CASSLTGGPSGNTIYF. As DNA, the CDR3 is TGTGCCAGCAGCTTAACGGGGGGACCCTCTGGAAACACCATATATTTT.